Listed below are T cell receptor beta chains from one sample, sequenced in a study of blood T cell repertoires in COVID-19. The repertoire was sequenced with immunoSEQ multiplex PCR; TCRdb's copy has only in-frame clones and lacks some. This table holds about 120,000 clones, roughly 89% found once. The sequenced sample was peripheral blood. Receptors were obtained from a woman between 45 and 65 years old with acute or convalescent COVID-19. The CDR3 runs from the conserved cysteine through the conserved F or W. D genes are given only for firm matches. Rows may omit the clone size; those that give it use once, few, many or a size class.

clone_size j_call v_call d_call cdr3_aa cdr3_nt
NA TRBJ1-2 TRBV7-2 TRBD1 CASSSGQNYGYTF TGTGCCAGCAGCTCGGGACAGAACTATGGCTACACCTTC
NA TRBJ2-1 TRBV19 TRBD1 CASSISGQGYNEQFF TGTGCCAGTAGTATCTCCGGACAGGGGTACAATGAGCAGTTCTTC
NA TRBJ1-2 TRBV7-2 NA CASSLTGYGYTF TGTGCCAGCAGCTTGACGGGCTATGGCTACACCTTC
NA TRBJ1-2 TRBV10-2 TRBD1 CASSAGQLLYGYTF TGCGCCAGCAGCGCGGGACAGCTTCTCTATGGCTACACCTTC
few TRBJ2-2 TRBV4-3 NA CASSQDNRLGPGELFF TGCGCCAGCAGCCAAGATAACAGATTAGGTCCCGGGGAGCTGTTTTTT
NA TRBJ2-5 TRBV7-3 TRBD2 CASSLTSGGPETQYF TGTGCCAGCAGCTTAACGAGCGGGGGCCCGGAGACCCAGTACTTC
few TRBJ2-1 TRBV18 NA CASSPRREAMHNEQFF TGTGCCAGCTCACCACGGAGGGAGGCCATGCACAATGAGCAGTTCTTC
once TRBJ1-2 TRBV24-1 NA CAPYRVGYTF TGTGCCCCTTACAGGGTGGGCTACACCTTC
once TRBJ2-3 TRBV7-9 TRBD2 CASSLSAGLAGTDTQYF TGTGCCAGCAGCCTCTCGGCGGGACTAGCGGGCACAGATACGCAGTATTTT
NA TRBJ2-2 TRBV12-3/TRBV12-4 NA CASSLISAGELFF TGTGCCAGCAGTTTAATATCGGCCGGGGAGCTGTTTTTT
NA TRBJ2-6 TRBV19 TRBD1 CASNTGQGYSGANVLTF TGTGCCAGTAACACGGGACAGGGCTACTCTGGGGCCAACGTCCTGACTTTC
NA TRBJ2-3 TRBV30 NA CAWKLSTDTQYF TGTGCCTGGAAGCTTAGCACAGATACGCAGTATTTT
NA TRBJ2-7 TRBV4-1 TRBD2 CASSPSGGDYEQYF TGCGCCAGCAGCCCTAGCGGGGGGGACTACGAGCAGTACTTC
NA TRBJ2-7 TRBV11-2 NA CASSITGEQYF TGTGCCAGCAGCATCACCGGCGAGCAGTACTTC
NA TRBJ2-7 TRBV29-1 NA CSVVEFSYEQYF TGCAGCGTTGTGGAGTTCTCCTACGAGCAGTACTTC
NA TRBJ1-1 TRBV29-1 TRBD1 CSVGDRAYTEAFF TGCAGCGTTGGAGACAGGGCCTACACTGAAGCTTTCTTT
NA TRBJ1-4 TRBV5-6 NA CASSLEVAGQEKLFF TGTGCCAGCAGCTTGGAAGTCGCAGGGCAAGAAAAACTGTTTTTT
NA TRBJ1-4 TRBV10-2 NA CASRDPSGEKLFF TGCGCCAGCAGGGACCCCTCGGGGGAAAAACTGTTTTTT
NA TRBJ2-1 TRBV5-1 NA CASSLELTASRNEQFF TGCGCCAGCAGCTTGGAGTTGACAGCCTCTAGGAATGAGCAGTTCTTC
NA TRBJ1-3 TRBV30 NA CAWSVHRGNTIYF TGTGCCTGGAGTGTACATCGAGGAAACACCATATATTTT
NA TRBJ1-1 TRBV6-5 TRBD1 CASSDRAALAFF TGTGCCAGCAGCGACAGGGCGGCCTTGGCTTTCTTT
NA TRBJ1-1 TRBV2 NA CASSAQGSTEAFF TGTGCCAGCAGTGCCCAGGGTAGTACTGAAGCTTTCTTT
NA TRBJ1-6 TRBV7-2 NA CASSFRESPLHF TGTGCCAGCAGCTTTAGGGAGTCACCCCTCCACTTT
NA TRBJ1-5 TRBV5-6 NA CASSLAAGQPQHF TGTGCCAGCAGCTTGGCCGCGGGGCAGCCCCAGCATTTT
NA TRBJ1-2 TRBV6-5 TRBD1 CASSPGTGFYGYTF TGTGCCAGCAGTCCCGGGACAGGGTTCTATGGCTACACCTTC
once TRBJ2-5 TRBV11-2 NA CASSSGLKETQYF TGTGCCAGCAGCTCTGGACTAAAAGAGACCCAGTACTTC
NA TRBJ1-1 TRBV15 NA CATSRGGGGAIGTEAFF TGTGCCACCAGCAGAGGGGGCGGGGGGGCGATTGGCACTGAAGCTTTCTTT
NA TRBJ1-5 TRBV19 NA CASTDEYSYQPQHF TGTGCCAGTACCGATGAATACAGTTATCAGCCCCAGCATTTT
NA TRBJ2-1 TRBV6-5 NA CASRRGSYNEQFF TGTGCCAGTCGGAGGGGTTCCTACAATGAGCAGTTCTTC
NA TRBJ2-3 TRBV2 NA CASSEYSTSTDTQYF TGTGCCAGCAGTGAATATAGCACCAGCACAGATACGCAGTATTTT
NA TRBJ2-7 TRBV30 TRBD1 CAWRDSGTGRYEQYF TGTGCCTGGAGGGACTCCGGGACAGGGAGGTACGAGCAGTACTTC
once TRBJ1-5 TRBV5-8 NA CASSLPGPGGNQPQHF TGTGCCAGCAGCTTACCAGGCCCCGGGGGCAATCAGCCCCAGCATTTT
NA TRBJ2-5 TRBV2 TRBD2 CAGRDSGAETQYF TGTGCGGGTCGTGATAGCGGGGCAGAGACCCAGTACTTC
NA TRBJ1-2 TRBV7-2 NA CASSTRQKTYGYTF TGTGCCAGCAGCACCCGACAGAAAACCTATGGCTACACCTTC
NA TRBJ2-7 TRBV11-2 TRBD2 CASSLDLGLALGEQYF TGTGCCAGCAGCTTAGATCTTGGACTAGCCCTCGGCGAGCAGTACTTC
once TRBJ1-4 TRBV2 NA CASSPSGASNEKLFF TGTGCCAGCAGCCCTTCAGGTGCCTCTAATGAAAAACTGTTTTTT
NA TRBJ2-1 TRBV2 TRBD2 CASSAASGGYNEQFF TGTGCCAGCAGCGCAGCTAGCGGGGGGTACAATGAGCAGTTCTTC
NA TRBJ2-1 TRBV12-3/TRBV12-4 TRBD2 CAIRTSGRGEQFF TGTGCCATCCGGACTAGCGGGAGGGGTGAGCAGTTCTTC
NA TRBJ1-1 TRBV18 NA CASSPDTRGTEAFF TGTGCCAGCTCTCCCGACACCCGGGGCACTGAAGCTTTCTTT
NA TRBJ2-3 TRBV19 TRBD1 CASRTGGIDTQYF TGTGCCAGTCGGACAGGGGGCATAGATACGCAGTATTTT
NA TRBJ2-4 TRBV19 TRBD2 CASSIEREGAKNIQYF TGTGCCAGTAGTATAGAGCGGGAGGGAGCCAAAAACATTCAGTACTTC
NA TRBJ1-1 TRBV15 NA CATSAGGKNTEAFF TGTGCCACCAGTGCCGGGGGGAAGAACACTGAAGCTTTCTTT
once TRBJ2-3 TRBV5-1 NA CASSSTPGADTQYF TGCGCCAGCAGCTCGACCCCAGGCGCAGATACGCAGTATTTT
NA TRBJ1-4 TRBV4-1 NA CASGQGEKLFF TGCGCCAGCGGGCAGGGTGAAAAACTGTTTTTT
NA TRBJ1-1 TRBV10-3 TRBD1 CAIKQGQENTEAFF TGTGCCATCAAACAGGGACAGGAGAACACTGAAGCTTTCTTT
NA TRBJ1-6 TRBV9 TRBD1 CASSGGQGTALHF TGTGCCAGCAGCGGGGGACAGGGTACAGCCCTCCACTTT
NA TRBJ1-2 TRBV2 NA CASRTGHGNWGYTF TGTGCCAGCAGAACGGGACACGGGAACTGGGGCTACACCTTC
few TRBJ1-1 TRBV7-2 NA CASSPAPGLMNTEAFF TGTGCCAGCAGCCCAGCCCCAGGGCTGATGAACACTGAAGCTTTCTTT
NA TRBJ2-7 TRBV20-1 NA CSASSPGGEQYF TGCAGTGCTAGTTCTCCCGGCGGCGAGCAGTACTTC
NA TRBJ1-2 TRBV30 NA CAWSLQGGYTF TGTGCCTGGAGCCTACAGGGAGGCTACACCTTC